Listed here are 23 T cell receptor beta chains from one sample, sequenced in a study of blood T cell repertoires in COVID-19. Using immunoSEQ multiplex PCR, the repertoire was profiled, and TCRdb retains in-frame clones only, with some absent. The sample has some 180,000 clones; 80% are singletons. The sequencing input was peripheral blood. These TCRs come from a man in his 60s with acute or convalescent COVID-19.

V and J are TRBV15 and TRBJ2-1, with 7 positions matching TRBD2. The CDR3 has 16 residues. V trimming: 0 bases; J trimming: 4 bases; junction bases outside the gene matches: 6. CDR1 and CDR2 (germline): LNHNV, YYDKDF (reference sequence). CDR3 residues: CATSRDGRECYNEQFF. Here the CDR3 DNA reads TGTGCCACCAGCAGAGATGGGCGGGAGTGTTACAATGAGCAGTTCTTC.

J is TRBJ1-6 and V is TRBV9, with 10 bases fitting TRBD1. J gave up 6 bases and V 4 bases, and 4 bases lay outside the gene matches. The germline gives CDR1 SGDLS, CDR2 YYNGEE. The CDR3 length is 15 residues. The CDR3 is CASSTGQGGNSPLHF. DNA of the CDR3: TGTGCCAGCAGCACCGGACAGGGGGGTAATTCACCCCTCCACTTT.

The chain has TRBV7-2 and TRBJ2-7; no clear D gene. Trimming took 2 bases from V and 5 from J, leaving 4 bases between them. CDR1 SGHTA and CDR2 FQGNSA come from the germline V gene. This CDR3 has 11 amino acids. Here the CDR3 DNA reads TGTGCCAGCAGCTTAAAGCACGAGCAGTACTTC. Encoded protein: CASSLKHEQYF.

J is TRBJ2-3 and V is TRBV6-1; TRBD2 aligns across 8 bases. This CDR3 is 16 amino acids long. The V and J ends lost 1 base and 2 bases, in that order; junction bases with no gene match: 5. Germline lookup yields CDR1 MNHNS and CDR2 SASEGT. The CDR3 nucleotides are TGTGCCAGCAGTGAAGGAGGGACTAGATCCACAGATACGCAGTATTTT. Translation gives CASSEGGTRSTDTQYF.

The CDR3 region has the DNA TGTGCCAGCACCGACGCCATGGGACAGGGGGAACAAGAGACCCAGTACTTC. Translating it yields CASTDAMGQGEQETQYF. The genes are TRBV6-8 and TRBJ2-5, with 11 bases that match TRBD1. This CDR3 spans 17 amino acids. The V segment lost 7 bases and the J segment 2 bases; nucleotides outside the gene matches: 12. Per germline, CDR1 MNHGY and CDR2 SAAAGT.

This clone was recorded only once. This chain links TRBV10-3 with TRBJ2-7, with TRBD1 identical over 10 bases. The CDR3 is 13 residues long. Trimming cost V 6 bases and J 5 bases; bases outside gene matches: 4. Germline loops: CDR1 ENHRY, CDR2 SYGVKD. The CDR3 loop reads CAISDRGQDEQYF. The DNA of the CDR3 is TGTGCCATCAGCGACAGGGGGCAGGACGAGCAGTACTTC.

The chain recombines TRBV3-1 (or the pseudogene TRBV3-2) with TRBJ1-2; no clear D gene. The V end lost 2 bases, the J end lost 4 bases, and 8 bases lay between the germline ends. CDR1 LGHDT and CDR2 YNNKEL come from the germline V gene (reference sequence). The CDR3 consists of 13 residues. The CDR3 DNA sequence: TGTGCCAGCAGCCAAAATGCGGGCTATGGCTACACCTTC. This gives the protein CASSQNAGYGYTF.

The CDR3 sequence is CATTTRPGNEQFF. The CDR3 DNA follows: TGTGCCACCACGACTCGACCCGGCAATGAGCAGTTCTTC. The rearrangement links TRBV7-8 to TRBJ2-1; D unclear. Per germline, CDR1 SGHVS and CDR2 FQNEAQ. The CDR3 length is 13 residues. V gave up 10 bases and J gave up 6 bases, with 16 bases separating them.

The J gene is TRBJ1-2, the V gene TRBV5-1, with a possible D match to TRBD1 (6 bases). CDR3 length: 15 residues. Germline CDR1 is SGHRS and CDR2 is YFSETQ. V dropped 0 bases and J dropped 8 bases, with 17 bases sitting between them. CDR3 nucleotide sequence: TGCGCCAGCAGCTTGGACTCTAACGCAGGGGTCGGCTACACCTTC. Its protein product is CASSLDSNAGVGYTF.

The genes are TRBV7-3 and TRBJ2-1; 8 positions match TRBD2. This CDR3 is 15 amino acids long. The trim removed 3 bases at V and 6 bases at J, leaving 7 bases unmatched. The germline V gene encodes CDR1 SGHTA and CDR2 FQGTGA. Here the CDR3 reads CASSFTGGPGNEQFF. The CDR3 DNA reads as TGTGCCAGCAGCTTCACGGGGGGGCCTGGCAATGAGCAGTTCTTC. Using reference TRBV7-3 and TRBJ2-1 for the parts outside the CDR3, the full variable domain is GAGVSQTPSNKVTEKGKYVELRCDPISGHTALYWYRQSLGQGPEFLIYFQGTGAADDSGLPNDRFFAVRPEGSVSTLKIQRTERGDSAVYLCASSFTGGPGNEQFFGPGTRLTVL.

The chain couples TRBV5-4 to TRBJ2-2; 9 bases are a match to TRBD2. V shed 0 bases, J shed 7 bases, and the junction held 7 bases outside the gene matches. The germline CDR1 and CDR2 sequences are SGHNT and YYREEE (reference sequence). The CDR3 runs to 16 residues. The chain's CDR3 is CASSLELRGGDGELFF. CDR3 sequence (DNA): TGTGCCAGCAGCTTGGAGTTGCGGGGGGGCGACGGGGAGCTGTTTTTT.

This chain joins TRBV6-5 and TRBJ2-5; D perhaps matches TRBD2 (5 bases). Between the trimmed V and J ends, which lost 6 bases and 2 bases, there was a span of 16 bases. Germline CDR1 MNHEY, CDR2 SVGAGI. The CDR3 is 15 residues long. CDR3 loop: CASSSRTPGQETQYF. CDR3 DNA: TGTGCCAGCAGCTCCAGAACACCGGGGCAAGAGACCCAGTACTTC.

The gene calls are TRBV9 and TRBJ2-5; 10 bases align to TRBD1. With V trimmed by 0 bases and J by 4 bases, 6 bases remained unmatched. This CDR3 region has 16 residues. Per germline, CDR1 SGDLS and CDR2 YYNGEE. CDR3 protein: CASSVAPTGGRETQYF. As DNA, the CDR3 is TGTGCCAGCAGCGTAGCCCCGACAGGGGGCAGAGAGACCCAGTACTTC.

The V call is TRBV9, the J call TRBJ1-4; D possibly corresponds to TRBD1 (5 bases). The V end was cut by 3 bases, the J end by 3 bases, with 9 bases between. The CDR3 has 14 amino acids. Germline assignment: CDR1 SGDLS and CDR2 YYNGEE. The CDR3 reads CASSATASNEKLFF. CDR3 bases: TGTGCCAGCAGCGCGACAGCTTCTAATGAAAAACTGTTTTTT.

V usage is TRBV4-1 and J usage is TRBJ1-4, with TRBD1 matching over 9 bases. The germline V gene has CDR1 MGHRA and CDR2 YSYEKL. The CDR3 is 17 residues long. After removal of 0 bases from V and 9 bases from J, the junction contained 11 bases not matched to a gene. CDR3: CASSQDGDRVGGKKLFF. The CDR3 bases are TGCGCCAGCAGCCAAGATGGGGACAGGGTCGGTGGAAAAAAACTGTTTTTT.

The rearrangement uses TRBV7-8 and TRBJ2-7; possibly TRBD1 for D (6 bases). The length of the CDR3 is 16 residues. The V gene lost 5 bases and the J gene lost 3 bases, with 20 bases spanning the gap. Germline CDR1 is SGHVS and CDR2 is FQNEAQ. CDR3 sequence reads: CASSPSGRQAHYEQYF. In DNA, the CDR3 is TGTGCCAGCAGCCCCTCCGGCAGACAGGCGCACTACGAGCAGTACTTC.

Here the CDR3 reads CASSFRQDNEQFF. The CDR3 bases are TGTGCCAGCAGCTTTCGACAGGACAATGAGCAGTTCTTC. J is TRBJ2-1 and V is TRBV5-4; D might be TRBD1 (6 bases). Germline CDR1 SGHNT, CDR2 YYREEE (reference sequence). The CDR3 sequence is 13 residues long. Trimming stripped 2 bases from V and 5 bases from J, with 8 bases between.

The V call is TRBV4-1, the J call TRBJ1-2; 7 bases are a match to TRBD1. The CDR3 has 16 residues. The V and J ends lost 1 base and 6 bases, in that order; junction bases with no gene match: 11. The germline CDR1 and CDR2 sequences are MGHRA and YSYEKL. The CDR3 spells CASSQGGTAGVDGYTF. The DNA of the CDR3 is TGCGCCAGCAGCCAAGGCGGGACAGCGGGGGTTGATGGCTACACCTTC.

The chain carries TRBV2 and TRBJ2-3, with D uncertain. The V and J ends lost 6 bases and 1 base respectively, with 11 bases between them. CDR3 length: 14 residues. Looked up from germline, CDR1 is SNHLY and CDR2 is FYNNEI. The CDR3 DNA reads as TGTGCCAGCAGAGTTGCCCGGGGCACAGATACGCAGTATTTT. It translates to CASRVARGTDTQYF.

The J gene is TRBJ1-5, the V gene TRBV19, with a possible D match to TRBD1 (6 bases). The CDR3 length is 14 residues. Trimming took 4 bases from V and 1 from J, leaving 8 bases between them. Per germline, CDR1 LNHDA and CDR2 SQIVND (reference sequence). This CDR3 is CASSTTGSNQPQHF. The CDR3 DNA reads TGTGCCAGTAGTACAACAGGGAGCAATCAGCCCCAGCATTTT.

This CDR3 is CASPTGSGGPRRYTDTQYF. The CDR3 nucleotides read TGTGCCAGTCCTACGGGTAGCGGGGGCCCCCGCCGCTACACAGATACGCAGTATTTT. This rearrangement joins TRBV21-1 to TRBJ2-3; the table's D gene call, TRBD2, was not cross checked with the DNA. TRBV21-1 counts as a pseudogene. The length of the CDR3 is 19 residues.

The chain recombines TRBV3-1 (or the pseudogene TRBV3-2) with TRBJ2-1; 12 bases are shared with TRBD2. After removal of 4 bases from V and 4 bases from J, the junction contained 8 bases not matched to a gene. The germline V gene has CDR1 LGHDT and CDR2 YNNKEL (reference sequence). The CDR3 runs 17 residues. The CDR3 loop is CASSLPPLAGGYNEQFF. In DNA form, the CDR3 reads TGTGCCAGCAGCCTTCCCCCACTAGCGGGGGGTTACAATGAGCAGTTCTTC.

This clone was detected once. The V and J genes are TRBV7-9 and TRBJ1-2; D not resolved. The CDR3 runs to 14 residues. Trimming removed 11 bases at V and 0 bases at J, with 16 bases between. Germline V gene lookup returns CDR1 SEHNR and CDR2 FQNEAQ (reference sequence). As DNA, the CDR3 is TGTGCCGCAGGAGGAGTCCCACCTAACTATGGCTACACCTTC. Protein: CAAGGVPPNYGYTF.